The sequence of this T cell receptor beta chain was determined in a study of read filtering for tumor transcriptome and immune sequencing. Overall study: By R-ISS, stages I, II and III held about 8, 15 and 7 patients. Whole-transcriptome libraries were prepared after DNase treatment.

The CDR3 consists of 10 residues. Per the germline V gene, CDR1 is SEHNR and CDR2 is FQNEAQ (reference sequence). The V gene lost 8 bases and the J gene lost 7 bases, with 6 bases spanning the gap. At the time of active disease, bone marrow was collected from every patient. There are many counts of this clonotype. From about 0.4 ug of RNA, a library with molecular barcoded alpha/delta and beta/gamma adaptors was made. TCRdb redid the calling of the reads with MiXCR, one entry per CDR3 protein. Here the sample spans around 130,000 distinct CDR3 sequences, approximately 13% being singletons. Material: a population of CD138-negative cells sorted from bone marrow. This chain joins TRBV7-9 and TRBJ2-1; D unresolved. The source of this sequence is a donor aged 40 or older with multiple myeloma. CDR3 DNA: TGTGCCAGCGGGGTTAATGAGCAGTTCTTC. It translates to CASGVNEQFF.